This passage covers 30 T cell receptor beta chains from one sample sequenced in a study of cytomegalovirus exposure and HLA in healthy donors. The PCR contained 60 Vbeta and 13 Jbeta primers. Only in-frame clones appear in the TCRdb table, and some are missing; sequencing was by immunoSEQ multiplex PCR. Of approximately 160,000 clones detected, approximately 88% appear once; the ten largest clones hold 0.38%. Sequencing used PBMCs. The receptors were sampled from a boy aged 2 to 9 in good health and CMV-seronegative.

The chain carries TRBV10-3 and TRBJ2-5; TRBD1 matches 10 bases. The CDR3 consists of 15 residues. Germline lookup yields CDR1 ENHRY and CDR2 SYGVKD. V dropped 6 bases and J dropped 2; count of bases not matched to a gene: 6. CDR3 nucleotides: TGTGCCATCAGGACCACGGACAGGGGGCAAGAGACCCAGTACTTC. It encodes CAIRTTDRGQETQYF.

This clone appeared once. CDR3 bases: TGCGCCAGCAGCTTGGTATCATACTACGAGCAGTACTTC. This encodes CASSLVSYYEQYF. The chain couples TRBV5-1 to TRBJ2-5; D gene ambiguous. Near its end, the DNA agrees better with TRBJ2-7, so the J call may be wrong. Germline V lookup: CDR1 SGHRS, CDR2 YFSETQ. There are 13 residues in the CDR3.

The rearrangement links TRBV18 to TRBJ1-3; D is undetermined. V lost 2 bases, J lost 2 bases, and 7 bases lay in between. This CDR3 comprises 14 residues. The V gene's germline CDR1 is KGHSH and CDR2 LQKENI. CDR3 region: CASSPTEPGNTIYF. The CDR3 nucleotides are TGTGCCAGCTCACCAACTGAACCTGGAAACACCATATATTTT.

CDR3: CASSFVTDSTQYF. DNA of the CDR3: TGTGCCAGCAGTTTCGTCACGGACTCGACGCAGTATTTT. This sequence joins TRBV27 and TRBJ2-3; D is perhaps TRBD2 (5 bases). Trimming left V 3 bases short and J 9 bases short, with 13 bases between. The CDR3 contains 13 residues. CDR1 MNHEY and CDR2 SMNVEV come from the germline V gene (reference sequence).

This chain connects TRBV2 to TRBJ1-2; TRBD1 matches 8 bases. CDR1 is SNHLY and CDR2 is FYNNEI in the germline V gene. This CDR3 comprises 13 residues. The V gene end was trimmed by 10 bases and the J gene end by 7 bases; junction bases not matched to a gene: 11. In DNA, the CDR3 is TGTGCCACCAACGGGCAGGGGGCGGGTGGCTACACCTTC. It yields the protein CATNGQGAGGYTF.

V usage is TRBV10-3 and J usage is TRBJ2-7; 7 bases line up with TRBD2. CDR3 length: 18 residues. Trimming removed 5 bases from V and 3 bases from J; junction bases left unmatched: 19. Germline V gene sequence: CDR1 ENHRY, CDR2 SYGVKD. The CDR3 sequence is CAISNLRASGRIFYEQYF. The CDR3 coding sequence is TGTGCCATCAGTAACCTCCGGGCTAGCGGTCGCATTTTCTACGAGCAGTACTTC.

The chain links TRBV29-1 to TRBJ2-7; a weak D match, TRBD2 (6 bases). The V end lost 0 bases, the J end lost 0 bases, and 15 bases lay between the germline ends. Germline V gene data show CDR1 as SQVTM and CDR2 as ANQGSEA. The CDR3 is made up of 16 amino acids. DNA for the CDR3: TGCAGCGTTGAAGAGGGGACCCGGAGGGGCTCCTACGAGCAGTACTTC. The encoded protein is CSVEEGTRRGSYEQYF.

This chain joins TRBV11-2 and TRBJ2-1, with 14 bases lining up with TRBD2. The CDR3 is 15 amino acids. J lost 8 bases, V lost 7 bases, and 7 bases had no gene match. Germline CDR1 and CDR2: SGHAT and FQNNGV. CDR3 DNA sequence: TGTGCCAGCAACCTGGGACTAGCGGGAGTCTATGAGCAGTTCTTC. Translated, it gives CASNLGLAGVYEQFF.

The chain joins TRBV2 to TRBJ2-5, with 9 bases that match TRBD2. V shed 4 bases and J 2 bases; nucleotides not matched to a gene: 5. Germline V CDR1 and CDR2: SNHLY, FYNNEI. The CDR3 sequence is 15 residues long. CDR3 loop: CASSGASGVQETQYF. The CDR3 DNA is TGTGCCAGCAGTGGGGCTAGCGGGGTACAAGAGACCCAGTACTTC.

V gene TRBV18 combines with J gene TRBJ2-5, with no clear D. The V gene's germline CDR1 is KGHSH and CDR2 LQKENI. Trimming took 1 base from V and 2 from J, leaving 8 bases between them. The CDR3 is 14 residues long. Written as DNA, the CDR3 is TGTGCCAGCTCACCACGAGTTGCTCAAGAGACCCAGTACTTC. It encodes CASSPRVAQETQYF.

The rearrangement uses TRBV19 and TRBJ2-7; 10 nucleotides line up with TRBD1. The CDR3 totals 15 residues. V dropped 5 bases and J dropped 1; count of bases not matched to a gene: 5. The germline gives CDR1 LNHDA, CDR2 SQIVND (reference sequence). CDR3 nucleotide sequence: TGTGCCAGTAGTCAAAGGGGACAGGGGTCCTACGAGCAGTACTTC. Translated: CASSQRGQGSYEQYF. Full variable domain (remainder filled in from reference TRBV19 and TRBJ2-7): DGGITQSPKYLFRKEGQNVTLSCEQNLNHDAMYWYRQDPGQGLRLIYYSQIVNDFQKGDIAEGYSVSREKKESFPLTVTSAQKNPTAFYLCASSQRGQGSYEQYFGPGTRLTVT.

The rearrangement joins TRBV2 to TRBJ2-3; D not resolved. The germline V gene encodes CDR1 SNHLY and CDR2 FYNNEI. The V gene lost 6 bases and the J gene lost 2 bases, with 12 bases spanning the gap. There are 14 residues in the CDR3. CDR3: CASRSTSSTDTQYF. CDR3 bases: TGTGCCAGCAGATCAACTTCCTCCACAGATACGCAGTATTTT.

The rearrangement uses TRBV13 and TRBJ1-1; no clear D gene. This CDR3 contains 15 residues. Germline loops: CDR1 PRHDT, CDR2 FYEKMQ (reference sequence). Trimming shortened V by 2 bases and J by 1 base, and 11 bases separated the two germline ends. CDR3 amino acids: CASSLRPRGNTEAFF. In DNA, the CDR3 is TGTGCCAGCAGCTTAAGGCCCCGGGGGAACACTGAAGCTTTCTTT.

CDR3 nucleotide sequence: TGTGCCAGCAGCTCCTCAGGGACGAACACCGGGGAGCTGTTTTTT. Protein product: CASSSSGTNTGELFF. The chain recombines TRBV7-9 with TRBJ2-2; tentatively, D is TRBD1 (5 bases). The CDR3 runs 15 residues. Germline CDR1 SEHNR, CDR2 FQNEAQ (reference sequence). Trimming shortened V by 4 bases and J by 0 bases, and 9 bases separated the two germline ends.

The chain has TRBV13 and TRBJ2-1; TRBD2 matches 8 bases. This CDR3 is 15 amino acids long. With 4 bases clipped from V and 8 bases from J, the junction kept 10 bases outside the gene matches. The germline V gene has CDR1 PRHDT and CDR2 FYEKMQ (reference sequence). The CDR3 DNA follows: TGTGCCAGCAGCTCCGGGACTAGTCGGTTCGATGAGCAGTTCTTC. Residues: CASSSGTSRFDEQFF.

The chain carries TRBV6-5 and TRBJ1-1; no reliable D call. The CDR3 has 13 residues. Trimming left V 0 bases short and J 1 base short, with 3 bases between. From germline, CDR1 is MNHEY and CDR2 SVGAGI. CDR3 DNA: TGTGCCAGCAGTTACTCCTCGAACACTGAAGCTTTCTTT. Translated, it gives CASSYSSNTEAFF.

CDR3 DNA sequence: TGTGCCAGTAGTACCACAGGGGTGGGGATCGGGACCTTCAACACCGGGGAGCTGTTTTTT. This codes for CASSTTGVGIGTFNTGELFF. J is TRBJ2-2 and V is TRBV19; 7 bases agree with TRBD1. The V segment lost 4 bases and the J segment 2 bases; nucleotides outside the gene matches: 19. Looked up from germline, CDR1 is LNHDA and CDR2 is SQIVND (reference sequence). The CDR3 is 20 amino acids.

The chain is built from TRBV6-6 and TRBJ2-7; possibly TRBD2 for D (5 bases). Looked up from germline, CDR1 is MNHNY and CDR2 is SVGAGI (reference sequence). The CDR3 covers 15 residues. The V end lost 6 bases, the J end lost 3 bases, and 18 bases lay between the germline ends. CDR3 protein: CASRPTSSEVYEQYF. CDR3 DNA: TGTGCCAGCAGGCCGACAAGTTCGGAGGTCTACGAGCAGTACTTC.

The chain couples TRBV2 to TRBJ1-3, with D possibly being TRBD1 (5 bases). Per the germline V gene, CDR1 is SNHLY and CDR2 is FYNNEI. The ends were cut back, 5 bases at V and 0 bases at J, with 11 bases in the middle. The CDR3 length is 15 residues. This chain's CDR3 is CASSLGLHSGNTIYF. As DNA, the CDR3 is TGTGCCAGCAGTCTGGGACTGCACTCTGGAAACACCATATATTTT.

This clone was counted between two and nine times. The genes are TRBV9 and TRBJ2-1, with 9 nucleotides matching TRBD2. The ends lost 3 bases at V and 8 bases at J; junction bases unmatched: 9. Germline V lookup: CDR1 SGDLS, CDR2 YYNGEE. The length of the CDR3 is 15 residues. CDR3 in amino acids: CASSEGTSRSDEQFF. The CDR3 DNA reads TGTGCCAGCAGCGAGGGGACTAGCAGGAGCGATGAGCAGTTCTTC.

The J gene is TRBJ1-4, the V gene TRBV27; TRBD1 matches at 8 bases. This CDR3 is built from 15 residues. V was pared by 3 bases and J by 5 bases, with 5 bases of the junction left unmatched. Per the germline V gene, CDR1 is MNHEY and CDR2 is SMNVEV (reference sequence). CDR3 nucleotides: TGTGCCAGCAGTTTGAATCGACAGGGGAATGAAAAACTGTTTTTT. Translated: CASSLNRQGNEKLFF.

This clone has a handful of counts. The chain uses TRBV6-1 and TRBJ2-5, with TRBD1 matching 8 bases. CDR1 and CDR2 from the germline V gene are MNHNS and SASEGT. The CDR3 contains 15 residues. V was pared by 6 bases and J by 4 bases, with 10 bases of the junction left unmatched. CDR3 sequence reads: CASSDPGQVSETQYF. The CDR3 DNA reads TGTGCCAGCAGCGACCCGGGACAGGTCTCAGAGACCCAGTACTTC.

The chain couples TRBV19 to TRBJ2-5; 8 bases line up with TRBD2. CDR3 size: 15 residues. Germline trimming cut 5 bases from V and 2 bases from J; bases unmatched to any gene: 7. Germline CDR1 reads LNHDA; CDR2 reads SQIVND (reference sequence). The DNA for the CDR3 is TGTGCCAGTAGTGTCGCCGGGACTAGTCAAGAGACCCAGTACTTC. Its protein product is CASSVAGTSQETQYF.

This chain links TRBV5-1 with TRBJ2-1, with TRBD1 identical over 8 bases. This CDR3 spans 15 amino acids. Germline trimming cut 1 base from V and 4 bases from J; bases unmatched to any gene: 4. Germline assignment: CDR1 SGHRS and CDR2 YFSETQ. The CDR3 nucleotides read TGCGCCAGCAGCTTGTCAGGGGGCGGTTACAATGAGCAGTTCTTC. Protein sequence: CASSLSGGGYNEQFF.

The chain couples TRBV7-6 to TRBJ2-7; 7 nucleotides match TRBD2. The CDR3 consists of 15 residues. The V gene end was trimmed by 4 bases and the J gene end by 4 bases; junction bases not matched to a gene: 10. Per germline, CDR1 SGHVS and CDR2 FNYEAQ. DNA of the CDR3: TGTGCCAGCAGCTCGATCGGGGGAGGGGTGTACGAGCAGTACTTC. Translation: CASSSIGGGVYEQYF.

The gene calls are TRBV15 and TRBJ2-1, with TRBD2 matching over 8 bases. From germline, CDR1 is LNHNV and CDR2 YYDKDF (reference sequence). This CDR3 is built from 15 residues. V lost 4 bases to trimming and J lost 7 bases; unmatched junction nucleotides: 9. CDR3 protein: CATSKASGGSNEQFF. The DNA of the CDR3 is TGTGCCACCAGCAAAGCAAGCGGGGGCTCGAATGAGCAGTTCTTC.

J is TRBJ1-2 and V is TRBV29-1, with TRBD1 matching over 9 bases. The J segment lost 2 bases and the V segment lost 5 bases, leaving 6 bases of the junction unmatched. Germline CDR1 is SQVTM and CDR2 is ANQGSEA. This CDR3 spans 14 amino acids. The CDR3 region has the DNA TGCAGCGTTATGGGACAGGGTGTCAACTATGGCTACACCTTC. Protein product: CSVMGQGVNYGYTF.

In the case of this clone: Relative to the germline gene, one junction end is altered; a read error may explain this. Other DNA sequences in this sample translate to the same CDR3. CDR3 sequence reads: CASSLGRGREKLFF. In DNA, the CDR3 is TGTGCCAGCAGCTTGGGCAGGGGGCGTGAAAAGCTGTTTTTT. The V and J genes are TRBV5-6 and TRBJ1-4, with TRBD1 matching 8 bases. This CDR3 region has 14 residues. The germline CDR1 and CDR2 sequences are SGHDT and YYEEEE.

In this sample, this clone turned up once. The CDR3 loop reads CSSLTLERETYNEQFF. The CDR3 DNA is TGCAGCTCCTTGACGTTGGAGCGGGAGACCTACAATGAGCAGTTCTTC. The chain combines TRBV29-1 with TRBJ2-1; 8 bases agree with TRBD2. Looked up from germline, CDR1 is SQVTM and CDR2 is ANQGSEA. This CDR3 comprises 16 residues. J gave up 2 bases and V 8 bases, and 14 bases lay outside the gene matches.

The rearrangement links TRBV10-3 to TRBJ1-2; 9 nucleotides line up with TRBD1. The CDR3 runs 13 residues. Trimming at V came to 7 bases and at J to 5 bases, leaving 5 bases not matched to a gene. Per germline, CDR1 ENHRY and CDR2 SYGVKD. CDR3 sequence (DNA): TGTGCCATCACAGGGACAGGGCAATATGGCTACACCTTC. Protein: CAITGTGQYGYTF.